The 28 T cell receptor beta chains listed next were all sequenced from one sample in a study of blood T cell repertoires in COVID-19. Only in-frame clones appear in the TCRdb table, and some are missing; sequencing was by immunoSEQ multiplex PCR. The sample has approximately 97,000 clones, around 85% seen once; the top ten hold about 4.4%. Sequencing was performed on peripheral blood. These receptors all come from a man between 60 and 75 years old with acute or convalescent COVID-19.

The CDR3 loop reads CASSLVRSYEQYF. CDR3 nucleotide sequence: TGTGCCAGCAGCTTAGTGAGGTCCTACGAGCAGTACTTC. J is TRBJ2-7 and V is TRBV7-2; D is ambiguous. CDR3 length equals 13 residues. Trimming stripped 1 base from V and 1 base from J, with 5 bases between. The V gene's germline CDR1 is SGHTA and CDR2 FQGNSA.

The chain employs TRBV5-4 and TRBJ2-7; 9 bases line up with TRBD1. The CDR3 spans 15 residues. V shed 1 base and J 1 base; nucleotides not matched to a gene: 3. Germline V gene data show CDR1 as SGHNT and CDR2 as YYREEE (reference sequence). Here the CDR3 reads CASSLTDRGSYEQYF. The CDR3 coding sequence is TGTGCCAGCAGCTTGACCGACAGGGGGTCCTACGAGCAGTACTTC.

This chain uses TRBV2 with TRBJ1-6; D is unclear. CDR3 size: 15 residues. Between the trimmed V and J ends, which lost 6 bases and 0 bases, there was a span of 9 bases. Germline CDR1 reads SNHLY; CDR2 reads FYNNEI. CDR3 amino acids: CASRREASYNSPLHF. The CDR3, as DNA: TGTGCCAGCAGGAGGGAAGCCTCCTATAATTCACCCCTCCACTTT.

V usage is TRBV27 and J usage is TRBJ1-1; D is ambiguous. CDR1 and CDR2 (germline): MNHEY, SMNVEV (reference sequence). V was clipped by 5 bases and J by 0 bases, with 10 bases between them. The CDR3 runs 14 residues. The CDR3 sequence: CASSQLSVNTEAFF. The CDR3 DNA is TGTGCCAGCAGTCAACTATCGGTGAACACTGAAGCTTTCTTT.

The chain employs TRBV27 and TRBJ2-1; no firm D call. Germline CDR1 is MNHEY and CDR2 is SMNVEV (reference sequence). The CDR3 spans 15 residues. V lost 3 bases, J lost 2 bases, and 11 bases lay in between. CDR3 DNA: TGTGCCAGCAGTTTTGGTCGGTTAGCCTACAATGAGCAGTTCTTC. It codes for CASSFGRLAYNEQFF.

The V call is TRBV5-6, the J call TRBJ1-6; 7 bases agree with TRBD1. CDR1 is SGHDT, CDR2 YYEEEE, per germline. This CDR3 is built from 15 residues. V was pared by 4 bases and J by 9 bases, with 10 bases of the junction left unmatched. The CDR3, as DNA: TGTGCCAGCAGCCCCCGGGACAGACCTTTTTCACCCCTCCACTTT. Translation: CASSPRDRPFSPLHF. Combining the CDR3 with reference TRBV5-6 and TRBJ1-6 gives the whole variable domain DAGVTQSPTHLIKTRGQQVTLRCSPKSGHDTVSWYQQALGQGPQFIFQYYEEEERQRGNFPDRFSGHQFPNYSSELNVNALLLGDSALYLCASSPRDRPFSPLHFGNGTRLTVT.

This sequence joins TRBV12-3 or TRBV12-4 and TRBJ1-1, with D hard to call. CDR3 length: 13 residues. V was clipped by 10 bases and J by 8 bases, with 20 bases between them. DNA for the CDR3: TGTGCCACGTGCGGGTTGGGTTACCCCGAAGCTTTCTTT. Translation gives CATCGLGYPEAFF.

Worth noting for this clone: Different DNA sequences within this sample yield the same CDR3. This chain joins TRBV5-4 and TRBJ2-3; 8 bases fit TRBD1. V lost 4 bases to trimming and J lost 6 bases; unmatched junction nucleotides: 10. Germline V lookup: CDR1 SGHNT, CDR2 YYREEE (reference sequence). The CDR3 length is 15 residues. This CDR3 is CASSPPQGARDTQYF. Here the CDR3 DNA reads TGTGCCAGCAGCCCACCGCAGGGGGCGCGCGATACGCAGTATTTT. Drawing the rest from reference TRBV5-4 and TRBJ2-3, the complete variable domain is ETGVTQSPTHLIKTRGQQVTLRCSSQSGHNTVSWYQQALGQGPQFIFQYYREEENGRGNFPPRFSGLQFPNYSSELNVNALELDDSALYLCASSPPQGARDTQYFGPGTRLTVL.

This chain joins TRBV20-1 and TRBJ1-5, with a possible D match to TRBD1 (6 bases). The germline gives CDR1 DFQATT, CDR2 SNEGSKA (reference sequence). V gave up 6 bases and J gave up 9 bases, with 18 bases separating them. The CDR3 has 13 amino acids. The CDR3 spells CSASRQGQGPQHF. The DNA for the CDR3 is TGCAGTGCCAGTAGGCAGGGGCAGGGGCCCCAGCATTTT.

In this sample, this clone turned up once. CDR3 coding DNA: TGCGCCAGCAGCGTGAGGGCTAGCCTCGATGAGCAGTTCTTC. Protein: CASSVRASLDEQFF. This chain links TRBV5-1 with TRBJ2-1, with D possibly TRBD2 on 5 matching bases. The V end was cut by 4 bases, the J end by 8 bases, with 16 bases between. Germline assignment: CDR1 SGHRS and CDR2 YFSETQ. The CDR3 has 14 amino acids.

V gene TRBV11-2 combines with J gene TRBJ2-3, with 7 nucleotides matching TRBD2. The CDR3 totals 16 residues. Trimming cost V 2 bases and J 2 bases; bases outside gene matches: 7. CDR1 and CDR2 (germline): SGHAT, FQNNGV. The DNA of the CDR3 is TGTGCCAGCAGCTTACAGTGGCTAGCGGTCACAGATACGCAGTATTTT. It codes for CASSLQWLAVTDTQYF.

This clone was recorded a few times. CDR3 residues: CASSFEDRDGYTF. DNA for the CDR3: TGTGCCAGCAGTTTCGAGGACAGGGATGGCTACACCTTC. The V and J genes are TRBV28 and TRBJ1-2; TRBD1 aligns across 8 bases. Per germline, CDR1 MDHEN and CDR2 SYDVKM. J gave up 6 bases and V 3 bases, and 3 bases lay outside the gene matches. This CDR3 has 13 amino acids.

V and J are TRBV25-1 and TRBJ1-1; no clear D gene. The V end lost 6 bases, the J end lost 9 bases, and 17 bases lay between the germline ends. The germline V gene has CDR1 MGHDK and CDR2 SYGVNS. The CDR3 has 13 residues. Written as DNA, the CDR3 is TGTGCCAGCAGCGCATTGGAGCGTACGAAAGCTTTCTTT. Amino acids: CASSALERTKAFF.

This chain joins TRBV19 and TRBJ1-5, with TRBD1 matching over 8 bases. Germline V gives CDR1 LNHDA, CDR2 SQIVND (reference sequence). The CDR3 is made up of 15 amino acids. J gave up 5 bases and V 5 bases, and 8 bases lay outside the gene matches. The CDR3 region is CASSPGQGLDQPQHF. The CDR3 nucleotides read TGTGCCAGTAGTCCCGGACAGGGATTAGATCAGCCCCAGCATTTT.

The V and J genes are TRBV9 and TRBJ1-1; D unclear. The V end was cut by 0 bases, the J end by 3 bases, with 15 bases between. Germline V gene lookup returns CDR1 SGDLS and CDR2 YYNGEE. This CDR3 is 16 amino acids long. DNA for the CDR3: TGTGCCAGCAGCGTAGCCTGGGCAGCTAAGGACACTGAAGCTTTCTTT. Protein product: CASSVAWAAKDTEAFF. The full variable domain, rest sourced from reference TRBV9 and TRBJ1-1, is DSGVTQTPKHLITATGQRVTLRCSPRSGDLSVYWYQQSLDQGLQFLIQYYNGEERAKGNILERFSAQQFPDLHSELNLSSLELGDSALYFCASSVAWAAKDTEAFFGQGTRLTVV.

The rearrangement uses TRBV25-1 and TRBJ2-1; 7 bases are a match to TRBD2. V trimming: 4 bases; J trimming: 8 bases; junction bases outside the gene matches: 8. This CDR3 region has 14 residues. The V gene's germline CDR1 is MGHDK and CDR2 SYGVNS. This chain's CDR3 is CASSARGSFDEQFF. In DNA, the CDR3 is TGTGCCAGCAGTGCACGCGGGAGCTTCGATGAGCAGTTCTTC.

This clone was detected once. The genes are TRBV7-9 and TRBJ2-1, with 13 nucleotides matching TRBD2. V lost 1 base, J lost 12 bases, and 6 bases stayed unmatched. CDR1 and CDR2 from the germline V gene are SEHNR and FQNEAQ (reference sequence). The CDR3 runs 15 residues. This chain's CDR3 is CASSLVGGLAGAQFF. For the CDR3, the DNA is TGTGCCAGCAGCTTAGTCGGCGGACTAGCGGGGGCGCAGTTCTTC.

The genes are TRBV28 and TRBJ2-7, with a tentative D call TRBD2 (6 bases). Germline-derived CDR1 and CDR2 are MDHEN and SYDVKM. Deletions cut 2 bases from V and 6 bases from J, with 14 bases between. The CDR3 runs to 14 residues. The CDR3 DNA is TGTGCCAGCAGTTTAGGGGGGATTCAAGTCGAGCAGTACTTC. It translates to CASSLGGIQVEQYF. The full variable domain, completed using reference TRBV28 and TRBJ2-7, is DVKVTQSSRYLVKRTGEKVFLECVQDMDHENMFWYRQDPGLGLRLIYFSYDVKMKEKGDIPEGYSVSREKKERFSLILESASTNQTSMYLCASSLGGIQVEQYFGPGTRLTVT.

The rearrangement links TRBV28 to TRBJ2-5; D not resolved. Germline V CDR1 and CDR2: MDHEN, SYDVKM. The CDR3 covers 15 residues. Trimming took 5 bases from V and 3 from J, leaving 16 bases between them. CDR3: CASSEVDWPEETQYF. In DNA, the CDR3 is TGTGCCAGCAGTGAGGTTGATTGGCCTGAAGAGACCCAGTACTTC.

V usage is TRBV9 and J usage is TRBJ2-5; unclear D gene. Germline V gives CDR1 SGDLS, CDR2 YYNGEE. The V end lost 0 bases, the J end lost 1 base, and 7 bases lay between the germline ends. This CDR3 spans 14 amino acids. In nucleotides, the CDR3 is TGTGCCAGCAGCGTAGGATCGGGCCAAGAGACCCAGTACTTC. Amino acids: CASSVGSGQETQYF.

The chain employs TRBV20-1 and TRBJ2-7; D not resolved. The germline gives CDR1 DFQATT, CDR2 SNEGSKA (reference sequence). The V and J ends lost 5 bases and 3 bases respectively, with 8 bases between them. This CDR3 has 11 residues. The CDR3, as DNA: TGCAGTGCTCCGGAGCACTACGAGCAGTACTTC. This gives the protein CSAPEHYEQYF.

The CDR3 protein is CASSLGAGSYNEQFF. The CDR3 DNA reads as TGTGCCAGCAGCTTAGGGGCGGGTTCCTACAATGAGCAGTTCTTC. This chain connects TRBV13 to TRBJ2-1; possible D gene TRBD2, 5 bases. The CDR3 is made up of 15 amino acids. The V and J ends lost 0 bases and 1 base respectively, with 7 bases between them. Germline V gene sequence: CDR1 PRHDT, CDR2 FYEKMQ (reference sequence).

The chain links TRBV12-3 or TRBV12-4 to TRBJ2-1; D not resolved. The CDR3 has 12 residues. The V and J ends lost 6 bases and 5 bases respectively, with 8 bases between them. The CDR3 region has the DNA TGTGCCAGCAGCCCTGTCCACAATGAGCAGTTCTTC. Translated, it gives CASSPVHNEQFF.

V and J are TRBV6-6 and TRBJ1-1; weak D call: TRBD1 (5 bases). The CDR3 sequence is 14 residues long. The V gene's germline CDR1 is MNHNY and CDR2 SVGAGI (reference sequence). V lost 2 bases and J 7 bases, leaving 14 bases between the germline ends. The CDR3 spells CASSYGGGVFEAFF. In DNA, the CDR3 is TGTGCCAGCAGTTACGGAGGAGGGGTTTTTGAAGCTTTCTTT.

V and J are TRBV7-2 and TRBJ1-4; D may be TRBD1 (6 bases). The CDR3 consists of 15 residues. Between the trimmed V and J ends, which lost 5 bases and 0 bases, there was a span of 10 bases. Per germline, CDR1 SGHTA and CDR2 FQGNSA. The CDR3 loop reads CASSLNRATNEKLFF. CDR3 sequence (DNA): TGTGCCAGCAGCCTCAACAGGGCAACTAATGAAAAACTGTTTTTT.

This chain uses TRBV15 with TRBJ1-3; D remains ambiguous. CDR3 size: 15 residues. V was trimmed by 0 bases and J by 4 bases, leaving 10 bases between them. Germline V gives CDR1 LNHNV, CDR2 YYDKDF (reference sequence). The CDR3 loop is CATSRDRGPGNTIYF. Written as DNA, the CDR3 is TGTGCCACCAGCAGAGATCGCGGGCCGGGAAACACCATATATTTT.

V usage is TRBV18 and J usage is TRBJ1-2, with TRBD1 matching over 11 bases. The CDR3 has 16 amino acids. Germline V gene lookup returns CDR1 KGHSH and CDR2 LQKENI. The V segment lost 3 bases and the J segment 8 bases; nucleotides outside the gene matches: 11. The CDR3 nucleotides are TGTGCCAGCTCACCCCTAGGACAGGGGGCTATTGGGGGCTACACCTTC. Translated: CASSPLGQGAIGGYTF.

The rearrangement joins TRBV7-2 to TRBJ2-7; a weak D match, TRBD1 (5 bases). This CDR3 contains 15 residues. Germline values: CDR1 SGHTA, CDR2 FQGNSA. The V and J ends lost 3 bases and 3 bases respectively, with 15 bases between them. The CDR3 DNA follows: TGTGCCAGCAGCTTGGCTCCCGACAGTATCTACGAGCAGTACTTC. Translated, it gives CASSLAPDSIYEQYF.